Below, 28 T cell receptor beta chains from the same sample are listed, as sequenced in a study of blood T cell repertoires in COVID-19. Profiling relied on immunoSEQ multiplex PCR, and the TCRdb table lists in-frame clones only, not all of them. The data show some 270,000 clones, approximately 85% seen once. Sequences were obtained from PBMCs or T cells enriched from blood (not recorded which). These receptors were collected from a woman aged 45 to 65 with acute COVID-19.

The chain employs TRBV3-1 (or the pseudogene TRBV3-2) and TRBJ2-1; D possibly corresponds to TRBD1 (6 bases). Trimming cost V 1 base and J 8 bases, with 12 bases left between them. Germline V lookup: CDR1 LGHDT, CDR2 YNNKEL (reference sequence). The CDR3 covers 14 residues. CDR3 coding DNA: TGTGCCAGCAGCCAAGGGGGGCTCAGCGATGAGCAGTTCTTC. This gives the protein CASSQGGLSDEQFF.

The sample holds one count of this clone. This CDR3 is also generated by other DNA sequences in the sample. The chain links TRBV7-2 to TRBJ1-3; tentative D call: TRBD1 (5 bases). V dropped 3 bases and J dropped 0 bases, with 6 bases sitting between them. The CDR3 consists of 14 residues. Germline-derived CDR1 and CDR2 are SGHTA and FQGNSA. The CDR3 sequence: CASSLGLSGNTIYF. In DNA, the CDR3 is TGTGCCAGCAGCTTGGGGCTCTCTGGAAACACCATATATTTT.

The V call is TRBV4-1, the J call TRBJ1-1; tentative D call: TRBD1 (5 bases). The CDR3 extends over 13 amino acids. V was clipped by 5 bases and J by 10 bases, with 17 bases between them. Germline CDR1 MGHRA, CDR2 YSYEKL. CDR3 amino acids: CASSSAGRVRAFF. CDR3 DNA: TGCGCCAGCAGCTCAGCGGGGCGGGTGAGAGCTTTCTTT.

The V gene is TRBV19, the J gene TRBJ1-6; 8 bases are a match to TRBD1. The CDR3 has 15 residues. V lost 6 bases, J lost 9 bases, and 10 bases stayed unmatched. Germline V lookup: CDR1 LNHDA, CDR2 SQIVND (reference sequence). CDR3 DNA: TGTGCCAGTAGATCAGGACAGGGACCGGGTTCACCCCTCCACTTT. As protein: CASRSGQGPGSPLHF. Using reference TRBV19 and TRBJ1-6 for the parts outside the CDR3, the full variable domain is DGGITQSPKYLFRKEGQNVTLSCEQNLNHDAMYWYRQDPGQGLRLIYYSQIVNDFQKGDIAEGYSVSREKKESFPLTVTSAQKNPTAFYLCASRSGQGPGSPLHFGNGTRLTVT.

The gene calls are TRBV11-2 and TRBJ1-6; D is unresolved. The germline CDR1 and CDR2 sequences are SGHAT and FQNNGV. Between the trimmed V and J ends, which lost 5 bases and 4 bases, there was a span of 15 bases. There are 16 residues in the CDR3. DNA of the CDR3: TGTGCCAGCAGCCTTTTACAGCCACCGTATAATTCACCCCTCCACTTT. This sequence encodes CASSLLQPPYNSPLHF.

This chain links TRBV6-5 with TRBJ2-7; TRBD2 aligns across 10 bases. The CDR3 runs 16 residues. Per germline, CDR1 MNHEY and CDR2 SVGAGI. V dropped 0 bases and J dropped 5; count of bases not matched to a gene: 7. The CDR3 reads CASSYSPAGGPHEQYF. DNA for the CDR3: TGTGCCAGCAGTTACTCCCCAGCGGGGGGGCCCCACGAGCAGTACTTC.

This rearrangement joins TRBV14 to TRBJ2-7, with D maybe TRBD2 (5 bases). Per the germline V gene, CDR1 is SGHDN and CDR2 is FVKESK. The CDR3 extends over 13 amino acids. Trimming removed 4 bases at V and 2 bases at J, with 9 bases between. CDR3 nucleotide sequence: TGTGCCAGCAGCCGGACTTGGGCCTACGAGCAGTACTTC. Protein sequence: CASSRTWAYEQYF.

V is TRBV29-1 and J is TRBJ2-3, with a possible D match to TRBD1 (6 bases). The CDR3 is 13 amino acids. V lost 1 base and J 5 bases, leaving 10 bases between the germline ends. The V gene's germline CDR1 is SQVTM and CDR2 ANQGSEA. The CDR3 bases are TGCAGCGTTGAAGGGGCAGGGGTAGATACGCAGTATTTT. Its protein product is CSVEGAGVDTQYF.

The table lists this clone with a count of one. V usage is TRBV7-2 and J usage is TRBJ2-3; D is unclear. This CDR3 region has 14 residues. Per the germline V gene, CDR1 is SGHTA and CDR2 is FQGNSA. V shed 1 base and J shed 0 bases, with 5 bases lying between them. The DNA for the CDR3 is TGTGCCAGCAGCTTAGTTCGGAGCACAGATACGCAGTATTTT. It encodes CASSLVRSTDTQYF.

Only a few counts were recorded for this clone. The J gene is TRBJ1-2, the V gene TRBV5-6; the D is unclear. The CDR3 consists of 15 residues. The germline V gene encodes CDR1 SGHDT and CDR2 YYEEEE. The germline V and J ends were trimmed by 2 bases and 8 bases, with 19 bases remaining between them. The CDR3 protein is CASSLLTRLTGGYTF. The DNA for the CDR3 is TGTGCCAGCAGCTTACTGACCCGCCTGACGGGGGGCTACACCTTC.

The chain has TRBV30 and TRBJ1-3; D unresolved. The germline CDR1 and CDR2 sequences are GTSNPN and SVGIG (reference sequence). V was trimmed by 3 bases and J by 0 bases, leaving 9 bases between them. The CDR3 length is 14 residues. The CDR3 nucleotides are TGTGCCTGGAGGTTCGAGGTCTCTGGAAACACCATATATTTT. Protein sequence: CAWRFEVSGNTIYF.

This clone was found a few times. This chain links TRBV24-1 with TRBJ2-1; D perhaps matches TRBD2 (7 bases). This CDR3 comprises 15 residues. Trimming removed 7 bases from V and 2 bases from J, with 14 bases in between. Germline V CDR1 and CDR2: KGHDR, SFDVKD. CDR3 sequence (DNA): TGTGCCACCAGCATGGGGGGGGCTGCCTACAATGAGCAGTTCTTC. Amino acids: CATSMGGAAYNEQFF.

V usage is TRBV21-1 and J usage is TRBJ2-7; the listed D gene, TRBD1, was not tested against the DNA. TRBV21-1 is classified as a pseudogene. There are 14 residues in the CDR3. CDR3 nucleotides: TGTGCCAGCAGCAACCGGGACAGGGTGAAAGAGCAGTACTTC. It translates to CASSNRDRVKEQYF.

The rearrangement links TRBV2 to TRBJ2-7; 8 nucleotides agree with TRBD1. Germline CDR1 reads SNHLY; CDR2 reads FYNNEI. With V trimmed by 7 bases and J by 4 bases, 12 bases remained unmatched. The CDR3 runs to 15 residues. The CDR3 spells CASMLDPTGGYEQYF. The DNA of the CDR3 is TGTGCCAGCATGTTAGATCCAACAGGGGGTTACGAGCAGTACTTC.

This clone was seen just once. The V call is TRBV30, the J call TRBJ1-1, with unresolved D. This CDR3 has 14 amino acids. Germline V gives CDR1 GTSNPN, CDR2 SVGIG (reference sequence). Trimming cost V 4 bases and J 6 bases, with 18 bases left between them. DNA for the CDR3: TGTGCCTGGATACCCAGGAGGCGCATGTCTGAAGCTTTCTTT. Its protein is CAWIPRRRMSEAFF.

This rearrangement joins TRBV19 to TRBJ1-1; TRBD1 agrees at 7 bases. Germline V gene sequence: CDR1 LNHDA, CDR2 SQIVND (reference sequence). V shed 5 bases, J shed 8 bases, and the junction held 5 bases outside the gene matches. CDR3 length: 12 residues. Here the CDR3 reads CASSARQGEAFF. Here the CDR3 DNA reads TGTGCCAGTAGTGCTCGACAGGGCGAAGCTTTCTTT.

The rearrangement links TRBV9 to TRBJ2-1; 7 nucleotides agree with TRBD1. Germline V CDR1 and CDR2: SGDLS, YYNGEE. V was pared by 3 bases and J by 5 bases, with 5 bases of the junction left unmatched. This CDR3 is built from 14 residues. The CDR3 loop reads CASSADRQDNEQFF. DNA of the CDR3: TGTGCCAGCAGCGCGGACAGGCAAGACAATGAGCAGTTCTTC.

Here the CDR3 reads CATGAGGLNTGELFF. The CDR3 coding sequence is TGTGCCACCGGAGCGGGGGGGTTGAACACCGGGGAGCTGTTTTTT. The chain recombines TRBV24-1 with TRBJ2-2, with 10 bases identical to TRBD2. The V gene's germline CDR1 is KGHDR and CDR2 SFDVKD. J lost 1 base, V lost 9 bases, and 4 bases had no gene match. CDR3 length: 15 amino acids.

CDR3 sequence reads: CAISESGGSGANVLTF. CDR3 nucleotides: TGTGCCATCAGTGAGTCGGGGGGTTCTGGGGCCAACGTCCTGACTTTC. The chain combines TRBV10-3 with TRBJ2-6, with D possibly TRBD2 on 6 matching bases. Germline V gene data show CDR1 as ENHRY and CDR2 as SYGVKD. The CDR3 loop spans 16 amino acids. The V end lost 0 bases, the J end lost 1 base, and 7 bases lay between the germline ends.

This chain links TRBV19 with TRBJ2-1; tentatively, D is TRBD2 (6 bases). Deletions cut 6 bases from V and 7 bases from J, with 16 bases between. CDR1 is LNHDA and CDR2 is SQIVND in the germline V gene (reference sequence). The CDR3 sequence is 14 residues long. The CDR3 here is CASRFTSIGNEQFF. The CDR3 DNA follows: TGTGCCAGTAGGTTCACTAGCATCGGGAATGAGCAGTTCTTC.

The V and J genes are TRBV9 and TRBJ1-1; D not certain. The V end was cut by 3 bases, the J end by 3 bases, with 9 bases between. The CDR3 has 13 amino acids. The V gene's germline CDR1 is SGDLS and CDR2 YYNGEE. CDR3 sequence reads: CASSAARDTEAFF. For the CDR3, the DNA is TGTGCCAGCAGCGCTGCGCGAGACACTGAAGCTTTCTTT.

The chain is built from TRBV3-1 (or the pseudogene TRBV3-2) and TRBJ1-3, with D tentatively TRBD1 (5 bases). Germline values: CDR1 LGHDT, CDR2 YNNKEL (reference sequence). With 5 bases removed from V and 0 bases from J, the gap between germline ends came to 11 bases. The CDR3 length is 15 residues. The CDR3 nucleotides read TGTGCCAGCAGCACCACCGGGGGCTCTGGAAACACCATATATTTT. Translated: CASSTTGGSGNTIYF.

The rearrangement links TRBV21-1 to TRBJ1-6; whether TRBD1, the table's D call, matches the DNA was not checked. TRBV21-1 represents a pseudogene. The CDR3 has 20 residues. The DNA for the CDR3 is TGTGCCAGCAGCAAAGTAAAGGGACAGGCGCTCGCTTCCTATAATTCACCCCTCCACTTT. Amino acid sequence: CASSKVKGQALASYNSPLHF.

This clone turned up a few times. V is TRBV20-1 and J is TRBJ2-2; D might be TRBD2 (6 bases). The germline V and J ends were trimmed by 3 bases and 4 bases, with 12 bases remaining between them. The CDR3 spans 14 residues. CDR1 DFQATT and CDR2 SNEGSKA come from the germline V gene (reference sequence). CDR3 in DNA: TGCAGTGCTAGTATGGGCGGGGTCACCGGGGAGCTGTTTTTT. Translated, it gives CSASMGGVTGELFF.

Only a few counts were recorded for this clone. The chain has TRBV3-1 (or the pseudogene TRBV3-2) and TRBJ1-2; tentatively, D is TRBD1 (6 bases). The CDR3 length is 15 residues. Looked up from germline, CDR1 is LGHDT and CDR2 is YNNKEL (reference sequence). V gave up 5 bases and J gave up 4 bases, with 17 bases separating them. The CDR3 region is CASSSPNRAPYGYTF. Written as DNA, the CDR3 is TGTGCCAGCAGCTCGCCAAACAGGGCCCCCTATGGCTACACCTTC.

CDR3 nucleotides: TGCAGCCTACTAGGGGGCCAGAACACTGAAGCTTTCTTT. It translates to CSLLGGQNTEAFF. J is TRBJ1-1 and V is TRBV29-1; 7 nucleotides line up with TRBD1. V lost 8 bases and J lost 1; bases outside the gene matches: 7. Germline V gives CDR1 SQVTM, CDR2 ANQGSEA. This CDR3 spans 13 amino acids.

The rearrangement uses TRBV7-3 and TRBJ2-3; a weak D match, TRBD2 (6 bases). Germline CDR1 is SGHTA and CDR2 is FQGTGA. Trimming took off 6 bases at V and 3 bases at J, with 13 bases between the two ends. The CDR3 contains 14 residues. DNA for the CDR3: TGTGCCAGCAGTACGGAGGGTAAAACAGATACGCAGTATTTT. Encoded protein: CASSTEGKTDTQYF. The full variable domain, completed using reference TRBV7-3 and TRBJ2-3, is GAGVSQTPSNKVTEKGKYVELRCDPISGHTALYWYRQSLGQGPEFLIYFQGTGAADDSGLPNDRFFAVRPEGSVSTLKIQRTERGDSAVYLCASSTEGKTDTQYFGPGTRLTVL.

The chain uses TRBV30 and TRBJ1-2; no clear D gene. The CDR3 has 12 amino acids. The germline gives CDR1 GTSNPN, CDR2 SVGIG (reference sequence). V lost 0 bases, J lost 2 bases, and 4 bases lay in between. The CDR3 spells CAWSVQNYGYTF. DNA for the CDR3: TGTGCCTGGAGTGTACAGAACTATGGCTACACCTTC.